The clone carrying this T cell receptor beta chain is categorized as medium-sized. This CDR3 region has 14 residues. Germline-derived CDR1 and CDR2 are SGDLS and YYNGEE. The junction had 10 bases not matched to a gene; V was cut back by 4 bases and J by 9 bases. This specimen comes from a study of T-cell memory formation after mild COVID-19. TCRdb redid the calling of the 5' RACE reads with MiXCR, one entry per CDR3 protein. Among 300,000 to 350,000 distinct CDR3 sequences listed, 13% to 15% were seen once. The V gene is TRBV9, the J gene TRBJ1-5, with 7 bases identical to TRBD1. Sequenced sample: PBMCs or a T cell subset sorted from them (not recorded which). The clonotype was recovered from a man between 18 and 29 years old who had mild COVID-19 (a few samples of this study predate the infection). Cell type and time point are not known. The CDR3 loop is CASSPGGAGGPQHF. CDR3 in DNA: TGTGCCAGCAGCCCAGGGGGGGCTGGCGGGCCCCAGCATTTT.